The subject of this entry is one T cell receptor beta chain. The data were taken from a study of shared clonotypes between healthy human individuals. The deep-level immunoSEQ assay was used. Profiling relied on immunoSEQ multiplex PCR, and the TCRdb table lists in-frame clones only, not all of them. The table includes approximately 2.4 million clones, approximately 95% detected once. Germline loops: CDR1 SGHAT, CDR2 FQNNGV. The CDR3 length is 16 residues. V was shortened by 0 bases and J by 4 bases, with 15 bases between the two germline ends. This clonotype originated in a man aged 18 to 30 in good health. Sequenced material: naive CD4+ T cells sorted from blood. Subset in this sample: CD45RA+ positively selected. The chain carries TRBV11-2 and TRBJ1-1; D may be TRBD1 (5 bases). The CDR3 DNA is TGTGCCAGCAGCTTAGATCTTGGGGCGCCGGGCACTGAAGCTTTCTTT. Encoded protein: CASSLDLGAPGTEAFF.